This TCR beta chain was documented in a study of T-cell memory formation after mild COVID-19. A 5'RACE reaction primed in the constant segment made cDNA libraries of TCR alpha and TCR beta, and these carried sample barcodes and UMIs. One entry per CDR3 protein, called by TCRdb with MiXCR from the 5' RACE reads. The repertoire has approximately 400,000 distinct CDR3 sequences, around 24% of them found once; the top ten carry 8.5% to 9%. This clonotype was seen a handful of times. Antigen unknown. The CDR3 runs to 14 residues. Trimming cost V 1 base and J 4 bases, with 10 bases left between them. In germline, CDR1 is SGHVS, CDR2 FQNEAQ. General observations from the study: There was a balanced CD4/CD8 profile in clones contracting day 15 to 85, and later expanders leaned CD4+. The study detected some responding clones in pre-infection memory, suggesting cross-reactive memory joined.

This rearrangement joins TRBV7-8 to TRBJ1-2; D is uncertain. This sequence originates from an adult woman who had mild COVID-19 (a few samples of this study predate the infection). Cell type and time point are not known. Sequences were obtained from PBMCs or a T cell subset sorted from them (not recorded which). The CDR3 bases are TGTGCCAGCAGCTTAGGGGGTTTATCCTATGGCTACACCTTC. Amino acids: CASSLGGLSYGYTF.